The entry that follows covers one TCR beta chain sequence. The data derive from a study of blood T cell repertoires in COVID-19. Profiled with immunoSEQ multiplex PCR; TCRdb holds only in-frame clones, not every one. The table has roughly 380,000 clones, approximately 91% seen once. The V gene's germline CDR1 is MDHEN and CDR2 SYDVKM. Trimming took off 6 bases at V and 9 bases at J, with 9 bases between the two ends. There are 12 residues in the CDR3. This chain links TRBV28 with TRBJ1-6, with a weak D call TRBD1 (5 bases). This clonotype was obtained from a woman aged 40-49 years with COVID-19, enrolled during active disease. Sequences were obtained from peripheral blood. The CDR3 here is CASSRRGSPLHF. The CDR3 DNA follows: TGTGCCAGCAGCCGGAGGGGTTCACCCCTCCACTTT.